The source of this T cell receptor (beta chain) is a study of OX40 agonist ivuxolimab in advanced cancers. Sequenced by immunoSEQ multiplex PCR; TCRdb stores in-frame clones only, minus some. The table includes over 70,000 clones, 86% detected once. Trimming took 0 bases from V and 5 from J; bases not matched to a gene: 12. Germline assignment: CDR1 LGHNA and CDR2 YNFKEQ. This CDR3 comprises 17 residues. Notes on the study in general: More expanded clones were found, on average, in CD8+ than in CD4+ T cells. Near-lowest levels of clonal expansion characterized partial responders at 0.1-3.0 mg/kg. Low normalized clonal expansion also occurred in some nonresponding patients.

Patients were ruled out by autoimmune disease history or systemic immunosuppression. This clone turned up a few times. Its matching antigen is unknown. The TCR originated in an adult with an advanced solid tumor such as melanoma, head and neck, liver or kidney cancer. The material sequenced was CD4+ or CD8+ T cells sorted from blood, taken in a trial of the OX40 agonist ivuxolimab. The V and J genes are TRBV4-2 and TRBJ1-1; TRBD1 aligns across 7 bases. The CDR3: CASSQDQGQGGETEAFF. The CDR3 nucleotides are TGTGCCAGCAGCCAAGATCAAGGTCAGGGGGGCGAGACTGAAGCTTTCTTT.